At least ten counts were recorded for the clone carrying this T cell receptor beta chain. What it binds is unknown. The data are from a study of T-cell memory formation after mild COVID-19. General observations from the study: Later expanders leaned CD4+, whereas clones that contracted between day 15 and 85 were balanced CD4/CD8.

Per germline, CDR1 MNHEY and CDR2 SVGAGI. This CDR3 has 12 residues. V gave up 6 bases and J gave up 4 bases, with 9 bases separating them. TCRdb reanalysed the 5' RACE reads using MiXCR and keeps one entry per CDR3 protein. The sample includes under 300,000 distinct CDR3 sequences, around a tenth of them seen just once. V usage is TRBV6-5 and J usage is TRBJ1-2; no clear D gene. The sequence came from a man aged 18 to 35 who had mild COVID-19 (a few samples of this study predate the infection). Cell type and time point are not known. The sequencing sample was made of PBMCs or a T cell subset sorted from them (not recorded which). The DNA for the CDR3 is TGTGCCAGCAGAGGCATCCCCTATGGCTACACCTTC. It yields the protein CASRGIPYGYTF.